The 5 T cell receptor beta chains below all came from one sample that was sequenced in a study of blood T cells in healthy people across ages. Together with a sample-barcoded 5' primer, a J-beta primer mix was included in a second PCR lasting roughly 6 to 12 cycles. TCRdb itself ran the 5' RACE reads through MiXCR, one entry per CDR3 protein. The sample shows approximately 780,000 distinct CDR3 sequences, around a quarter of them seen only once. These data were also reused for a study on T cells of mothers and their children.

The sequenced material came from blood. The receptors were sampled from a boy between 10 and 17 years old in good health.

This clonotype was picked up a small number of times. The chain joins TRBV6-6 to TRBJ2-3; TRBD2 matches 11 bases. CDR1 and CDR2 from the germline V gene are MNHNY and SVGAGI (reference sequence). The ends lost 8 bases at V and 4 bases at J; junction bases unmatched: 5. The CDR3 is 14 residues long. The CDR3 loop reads CASYPSGGSDTQYF. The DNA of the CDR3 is TGTGCCAGCTACCCTAGCGGGGGGTCAGATACGCAGTATTTT.

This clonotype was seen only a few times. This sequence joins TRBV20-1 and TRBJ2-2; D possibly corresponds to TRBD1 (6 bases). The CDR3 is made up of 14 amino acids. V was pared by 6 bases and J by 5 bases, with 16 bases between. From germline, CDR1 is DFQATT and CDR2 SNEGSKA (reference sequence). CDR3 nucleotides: TGCAGTGCAGAAGGGACACTCCGGACCGGGGAGCTGTTTTTT. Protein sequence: CSAEGTLRTGELFF.

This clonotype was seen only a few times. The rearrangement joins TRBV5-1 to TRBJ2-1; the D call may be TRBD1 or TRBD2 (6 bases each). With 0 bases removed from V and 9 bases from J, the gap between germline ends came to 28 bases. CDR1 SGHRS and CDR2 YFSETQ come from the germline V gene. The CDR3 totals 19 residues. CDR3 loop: CASSLVPGGASILGSEQFF. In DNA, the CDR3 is TGCGCCAGCAGCTTGGTTCCCGGGGGCGCTTCAATTCTGGGCAGTGAGCAGTTCTTC.

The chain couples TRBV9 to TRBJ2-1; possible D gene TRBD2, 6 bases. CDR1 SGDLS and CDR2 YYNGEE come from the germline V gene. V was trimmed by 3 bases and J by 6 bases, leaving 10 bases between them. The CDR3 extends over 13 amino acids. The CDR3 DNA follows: TGTGCCAGCAGCGCCGGACTACTCAATGAGCAGTTCTTC. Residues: CASSAGLLNEQFF.

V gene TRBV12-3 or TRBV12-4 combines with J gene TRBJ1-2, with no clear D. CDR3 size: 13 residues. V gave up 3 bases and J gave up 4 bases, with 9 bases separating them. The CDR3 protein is CASSLLGSYGYTF. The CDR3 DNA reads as TGTGCCAGCAGTTTGTTAGGTTCCTATGGCTACACCTTC.